The 5 T cell receptor beta chains below were found in one sample sequenced in a study of blood T cell repertoires in COVID-19. TCRdb keeps only in-frame clones here, not all; method: immunoSEQ multiplex PCR. The sample has around 150,000 clones; 90% are singletons. Sequences were obtained from peripheral blood. All receptors derive from a man between 60 and 75 years old with active or convalescent COVID-19.

The chain uses TRBV2 and TRBJ1-5, with D perhaps TRBD1 (6 bases). The length of the CDR3 is 13 residues. V dropped 6 bases and J dropped 2 bases, with 8 bases sitting between them. The germline gives CDR1 SNHLY, CDR2 FYNNEI. The CDR3 sequence is CASRNRGNQPQHF. The CDR3 nucleotides read TGTGCCAGCAGGAACAGGGGCAATCAGCCCCAGCATTTT. Together with reference TRBV2 and TRBJ1-5, the CDR3 gives the full variable domain: EPEVTQTPSHQVTQMGQEVILRCVPISNHLYFYWYRQILGQKVEFLVSFYNNEISEKSEIFDDQFSVERPDGSNFTLKIRSTKLEDSAMYFCASRNRGNQPQHFGDGTRLSIL.

The rearrangement joins TRBV4-1 to TRBJ2-2; D remains unclear. Germline CDR1 MGHRA, CDR2 YSYEKL. The CDR3 loop spans 15 amino acids. V lost 4 bases and J 1 base, leaving 10 bases between the germline ends. CDR3 sequence reads: CASSPFERNTGELFF. Written as DNA, the CDR3 is TGCGCCAGCAGCCCTTTCGAGAGGAACACCGGGGAGCTGTTTTTT.

The chain couples TRBV29-1 to TRBJ1-5; 7 bases agree with TRBD1. Trimming at V came to 4 bases and at J to 5 bases, leaving 8 bases not matched to a gene. The CDR3 totals 14 residues. CDR1 is SQVTM, CDR2 ANQGSEA, per germline. The chain's CDR3 is CSVGQGQRDQPQHF. The CDR3 region has the DNA TGCAGCGTTGGACAGGGCCAAAGGGATCAGCCCCAGCATTTT.

V gene TRBV7-7 combines with J gene TRBJ2-1; TRBD2 agrees at 14 bases. V lost 5 bases to trimming and J lost 7 bases; unmatched junction nucleotides: 7. The V gene's germline CDR1 is SSHAT and CDR2 FNYEAQ (reference sequence). The CDR3 loop spans 16 amino acids. The CDR3 DNA follows: TGTGCCAGCAGCCCTGCCGGGACTAGCGGGAGAAATGAGCAGTTCTTC. It specifies CASSPAGTSGRNEQFF.

V usage is TRBV3-1 (or the pseudogene TRBV3-2) and J usage is TRBJ2-7; unclear D gene. In germline, CDR1 is LGHDT, CDR2 YNNKEL (reference sequence). The CDR3 has 12 amino acids. The V end was cut by 0 bases, the J end by 4 bases, with 4 bases between. This CDR3 reads CASSQDRYEQYF. DNA of the CDR3: TGTGCCAGCAGCCAAGATAGATACGAGCAGTACTTC.